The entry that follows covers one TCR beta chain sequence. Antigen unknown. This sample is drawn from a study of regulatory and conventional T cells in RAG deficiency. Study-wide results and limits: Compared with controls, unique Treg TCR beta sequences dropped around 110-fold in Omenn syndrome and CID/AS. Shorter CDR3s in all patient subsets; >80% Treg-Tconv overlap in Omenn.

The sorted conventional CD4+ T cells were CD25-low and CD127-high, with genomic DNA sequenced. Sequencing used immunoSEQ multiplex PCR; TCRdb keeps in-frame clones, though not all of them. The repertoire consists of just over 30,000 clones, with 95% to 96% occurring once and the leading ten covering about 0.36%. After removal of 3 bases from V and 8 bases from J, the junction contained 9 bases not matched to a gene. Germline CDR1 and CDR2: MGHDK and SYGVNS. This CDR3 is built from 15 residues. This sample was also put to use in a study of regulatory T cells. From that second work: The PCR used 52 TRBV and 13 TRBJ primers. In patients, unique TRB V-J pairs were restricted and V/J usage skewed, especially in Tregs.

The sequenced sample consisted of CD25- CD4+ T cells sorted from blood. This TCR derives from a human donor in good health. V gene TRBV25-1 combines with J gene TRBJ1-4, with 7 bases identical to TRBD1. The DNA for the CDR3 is TGTGCCAGCAGTGACTCCGACAGGGCCTCGGAAAAACTGTTTTTT. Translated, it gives CASSDSDRASEKLFF.